This is a list of T cell receptor beta chains from one sample in a study of blood T cell repertoires in COVID-19. The protocol was immunoSEQ multiplex PCR, while the TCRdb copy is restricted to in-frame clones and leaves out a portion. The sample lists about 270,000 clones; approximately 90% were seen once. Sequencing was done on a sample of PBMCs or T cells enriched from blood (not recorded which). The receptors derive from a middle-aged woman with acute COVID-19. Each CDR3 is given with its conserved first and last residue. The D gene is left open where the match is weak. Clone sizes are given selectively: once, few, many, or a class where the clone is expanded.

>TRBJ1-3|TRBD1|TRBV28|15|NA
TGTGCCAGCAGTTTACCTACAGGGGCTGGAAACACCATATATTTT
CASSLPTGAGNTIYF
>TRBJ1-1|NA|TRBV3-1/TRBV3-2|15|NA
TGTGCCAGCAGCCCGTGGGGCCAGGAGAACACTGAAGCTTTCTTT
CASSPWGQENTEAFF
>TRBJ2-1|NA|TRBV12-3/TRBV12-4|13|few
TGTGCCAGCAGTTTTTCCGGCGACGAGCGGCAGTTCTTC
CASSFSGDERQFF
>TRBJ2-6|NA|TRBV9|15|NA
TGTGCCAGCAGCGTAGAGAGGGTTGGGGCCAACGTCCTGACTTTC
CASSVERVGANVLTF
>TRBJ1-1|TRBD1|TRBV4-2|15|NA
TGTGCCAGCAGCCAAGTTGGACAGGGAAACACTGAAGCTTTCTTT
CASSQVGQGNTEAFF
>TRBJ1-6|TRBD1|TRBV30|15|NA
TGTGCCTGGGGGGAGACAGGGTCCTATAATTCACCCCTCCACTTT
CAWGETGSYNSPLHF
>TRBJ2-3|TRBD2|TRBV7-2|16|NA
TGTGCCAGCAGCTTGAGGGGACTACCTAGCACAGATACGCAGTATTTT
CASSLRGLPSTDTQYF
>TRBJ1-1|NA|TRBV7-2|12|NA
TGTGCCAGCAGCCCTTCCGGCACTGAAGCTTTCTTT
CASSPSGTEAFF
>TRBJ1-6|NA|TRBV5-1|14|NA
TGCGCCAGCAGCTTCGGGACAACCAATTCACCCCTCCACTTT
CASSFGTTNSPLHF
>TRBJ2-5|NA|TRBV21-1|15|NA
TGTGCCAGCAGCAAAGGGGGAGCGGGAGAAGAGACCCAGTACTTC
CASSKGGAGEETQYF
>TRBJ1-6|NA|TRBV6-5|13|NA
TGTGCCAGCAGCAGTACAGGGAATTCACCCCTCCACTTT
CASSSTGNSPLHF
>TRBJ2-3|NA|TRBV24-1|16|NA
TGTGCCACCAGTGATTTAAATCGAGTGGGCACAGATACGCAGTATTTT
CATSDLNRVGTDTQYF
>TRBJ2-1|TRBD2|TRBV6-5|14|NA
TGTGCCAGCAGGGTGGGACTAGCGGTTTATGAGCAGTTCTTC
CASRVGLAVYEQFF
>TRBJ2-7|NA|TRBV28|13|once
TGTGCCAGCAGTTTGGAGGGGCGGTACGAGCAGTACTTC
CASSLEGRYEQYF
>TRBJ2-5|TRBD1|TRBV25-1|14|NA
TGTGCCAGCAACCCCGGGACAGGGGACGGGACCCAGTACTTC
CASNPGTGDGTQYF
>TRBJ1-3|NA|TRBV10-3|13|once
TGTGCCATCAGACAGGAGACTGGAAACACCATATATTTT
CAIRQETGNTIYF
>TRBJ1-4|NA|TRBV18|16|NA
TGTGCCAGCTCACTGGGTTCAGGTACCACAGGTGAAAAACTGTTTTTT
CASSLGSGTTGEKLFF
>TRBJ2-1|NA|TRBV7-9|15|NA
TGTGCCAGCAGATCCCCGGAGCTCGATTACAATGAGCAGTTCTTC
CASRSPELDYNEQFF
>TRBJ1-1|TRBD1|TRBV2|14|NA
TGTGCCAGCAGCTCGACAGGGGGATACACTGAAGCTTTCTTT
CASSSTGGYTEAFF
>TRBJ2-3|NA|TRBV24-1|16|NA
TGTGCCACCAGTGATGCAGGGGGGTCTAGCACAGATACGCAGTATTTT
CATSDAGGSSTDTQYF
>TRBJ1-1|TRBD1|TRBV11-2|15|NA
TGTGCCAGCAGCCCCCACAGGGGAAGCGGGACTGAAGCTTTCTTT
CASSPHRGSGTEAFF
>TRBJ2-7|TRBD1|TRBV5-6|15|NA
TGTGCCAGCAGCGGTACGGACAGGGAAGGGAACGAGCAGTACTTC
CASSGTDREGNEQYF
>TRBJ1-4|NA|TRBV11-2|15|NA
TGTGCCAGCAGCTTAGTAGGACAGCCTAATGAAAAACTGTTTTTT
CASSLVGQPNEKLFF
>TRBJ1-1|TRBD1|TRBV28|13|NA
TGTGCCTCAGGGGGCAGTTTGAACACTGAAGCTTTCTTT
CASGGSLNTEAFF
>TRBJ1-2|TRBD1|TRBV24-1|16|NA
TGTGCCACCAGTGATTCCCGAAGCGGGGGACAGTATGGCTACACCTTC
CATSDSRSGGQYGYTF
>TRBJ1-1|TRBD1|TRBV12-3/TRBV12-4|13|NA
TGTGCCAGCAGACGACAGGGGGTCTCTGAAGCTTTCTTT
CASRRQGVSEAFF
>TRBJ2-3|TRBD2|TRBV29-1|14|NA
TGCAGCGCCGGCCACGCTAGCGGGAGGGATACGCAGTATTTT
CSAGHASGRDTQYF
>TRBJ1-4|NA|TRBV28|14|few
TGTGCCAGCAGTTTAGGGCCGACCGGAGAAAAACTGTTTTTT
CASSLGPTGEKLFF
>TRBJ2-1|TRBD1|TRBV28|15|NA
TGTGCCAGCAGTTCCACAGGGGGTCGGGGCAATGAGCAGTTCTTC
CASSSTGGRGNEQFF
>TRBJ1-1|TRBD1|TRBV5-4|16|NA
TGTGCCAGCAGCGTTTCGAGGGGACAGGGAGTCTCTGAAGCTTTCTTT
CASSVSRGQGVSEAFF
>TRBJ2-5|NA|TRBV27|14|once
TGTGCCAGCAGTTTTCACGGGGACCAAGAGACCCAGTACTTC
CASSFHGDQETQYF
>TRBJ2-5|NA|TRBV5-5|17|NA
TGTGCCAGCAGCTGGGGGGTCCTTAGCAGGAGACAAGAGACCCAGTACTTC
CASSWGVLSRRQETQYF
>TRBJ2-1|NA|TRBV5-1|12|NA
TGCGCCAGCAGCTTGGCCTCTTTTGAGCAGTTCTTC
CASSLASFEQFF
>TRBJ1-3|NA|TRBV29-1|14|NA
TGCAGCGTTGAAGATCGAGGGTCTGGAAACACCATATATTTT
CSVEDRGSGNTIYF
>TRBJ1-2|NA|TRBV24-1|15|NA
TGTGCCACCAGTGATGGGGAACAGGGCGCCCATGGCTACACCTTC
CATSDGEQGAHGYTF
>TRBJ1-1|TRBD1|TRBV15|16|NA
TGTGCCACCCGTCGAGGGGACAGGGGCGAGAGCACTGAAGCTTTCTTT
CATRRGDRGESTEAFF
>TRBJ2-1|TRBD2|TRBV12-3/TRBV12-4|13|NA
TGTGCCAGCAGGAGCGGGAGCGACAATGAGCAGTTCTTC
CASRSGSDNEQFF
>TRBJ2-5|TRBD2|TRBV4-2|16|once
TGTGCCAGCAGCCAAGCACTAGCGGGAGCCCAAGAGACCCAGTACTTC
CASSQALAGAQETQYF
>TRBJ2-7|TRBD2|TRBV10-3|14|NA
TGTGCCATCAGTGAGCTTGCGGGAGTCTACGAGCAGTACTTC
CAISELAGVYEQYF
>TRBJ1-2|NA|TRBV7-2|16|NA
TGTGCCAGCAGCTTACGGGGGACCCAAAGAGGCTATGGCTACACCTTC
CASSLRGTQRGYGYTF